The 14 T cell receptor beta chains listed next were all sequenced from one sample in a study of blood T cell repertoires in COVID-19. The method was immunoSEQ multiplex PCR; TCRdb's version includes in-frame clones alone and lacks a portion of them. Of 500,000 or so clones detected, roughly nine tenths appear once; the ten largest clones hold roughly 0.7%. The sequenced material came from PBMCs or T cells enriched from blood (not recorded which). The receptors come from a woman in her late teens or twenties who had recovered from COVID-19.

This clone appeared a few times. This chain uses TRBV10-2 with TRBJ1-5; 8 bases match TRBD1. The V gene end was trimmed by 10 bases and the J gene end by 3 bases; junction bases not matched to a gene: 2. From germline, CDR1 is WSHSY and CDR2 SAAADI. CDR3 length: 12 amino acids. DNA of the CDR3: TGCGCCACACAGGGGGACAATCAGCCCCAGCATTTT. This gives the protein CATQGDNQPQHF.

The chain has TRBV29-1 and TRBJ1-2; no clear D gene. Trimming removed 5 bases at V and 4 bases at J, with 14 bases between. There are 13 residues in the CDR3. In germline, CDR1 is SQVTM, CDR2 ANQGSEA. For the CDR3, the DNA is TGCAGCGTTTATTCGGGGAGACCCTATGGCTACACCTTC. The encoded protein is CSVYSGRPYGYTF.

This chain uses TRBV3-1 (or the pseudogene TRBV3-2) with TRBJ2-2; 9 nucleotides line up with TRBD1. The germline V gene has CDR1 LGHDT and CDR2 YNNKEL (reference sequence). The CDR3 runs to 15 residues. Germline trimming cut 4 bases from V and 6 bases from J; bases unmatched to any gene: 6. The CDR3 reads CASSPWTGEAGELFF. CDR3 bases: TGTGCCAGCAGCCCGTGGACAGGGGAGGCCGGGGAGCTGTTTTTT.

The chain joins TRBV7-9 to TRBJ2-2; 13 nucleotides align to TRBD2. Germline trimming cut 8 bases from V and 4 bases from J; bases unmatched to any gene: 7. This CDR3 comprises 16 residues. Germline V gives CDR1 SEHNR, CDR2 FQNEAQ (reference sequence). CDR3 sequence reads: CASATSGGIGTGELFF. The DNA of the CDR3 is TGTGCCAGCGCGACTAGCGGGGGGATCGGCACCGGGGAGCTGTTTTTT. The variable domain in full, with the rest retrieved from reference TRBV7-9 and TRBJ2-2, is DTGVSQNPRHKITKRGQNVTFRCDPISEHNRLYWYRQTLGQGPEFLTYFQNEAQLEKSRLLSDRFSAERPKGSFSTLEIQRTEQGDSAMYLCASATSGGIGTGELFFGEGSRLTVL.

V is TRBV6-6 and J is TRBJ1-2, with TRBD1 matching over 12 bases. The germline CDR1 and CDR2 sequences are MNHNY and SVGAGI (reference sequence). Trimming cost V 5 bases and J 8 bases; bases outside gene matches: 15. The CDR3 covers 17 residues. In DNA form, the CDR3 reads TGTGCCAGCAGTCTTATTCCGGGACAGGGGGCCCGGAGGGGCTACACCTTC. As protein: CASSLIPGQGARRGYTF.

The CDR3 spells CASTWTGGFTEAFF. The CDR3 DNA reads TGTGCCAGTACCTGGACAGGGGGTTTCACTGAAGCTTTCTTT. The rearrangement links TRBV19 to TRBJ1-1, with 10 bases matching TRBD1. The CDR3 loop spans 14 amino acids. CDR1 is LNHDA, CDR2 SQIVND, per germline (reference sequence). V was pared by 7 bases and J by 4 bases, with 6 bases of the junction left unmatched.

The rearrangement links TRBV5-1 to TRBJ1-1; D possibly corresponds to TRBD1 (6 bases). Looked up from germline, CDR1 is SGHRS and CDR2 is YFSETQ. V was clipped by 4 bases and J by 7 bases, with 14 bases between them. The CDR3 length is 13 residues. The CDR3 nucleotides are TGCGCCAGCAGCCCGGGACACGAAAATGAAGCTTTCTTT. It specifies CASSPGHENEAFF.

The V and J genes are TRBV27 and TRBJ1-2, with 9 bases lining up with TRBD1. This CDR3 region has 15 residues. CDR1 is MNHEY, CDR2 SMNVEV, per germline (reference sequence). Trimming at V came to 6 bases and at J to 4 bases, leaving 9 bases not matched to a gene. The CDR3 region is CASSPSTGGGYGYTF. The CDR3 bases are TGTGCCAGCAGCCCGTCGACAGGGGGAGGCTATGGCTACACCTTC.

The chain links TRBV19 to TRBJ1-3; the D gene is possibly TRBD1 (5 bases). From germline, CDR1 is LNHDA and CDR2 SQIVND (reference sequence). Between the trimmed V and J ends, which lost 7 bases and 4 bases, there was a span of 20 bases. This CDR3 has 16 amino acids. The CDR3 spells CASIPGPGVFGNTIYF. For the CDR3, the DNA is TGTGCCAGTATCCCCGGCCCGGGGGTCTTCGGAAACACCATATATTTT.

The chain joins TRBV29-1 to TRBJ2-5; 7 bases are shared with TRBD2. The CDR3 spans 14 residues. With V trimmed by 7 bases and J by 2 bases, 10 bases remained unmatched. Germline V gene lookup returns CDR1 SQVTM and CDR2 ANQGSEA. The CDR3 region has the DNA TGCAGCGCGTGGTCCCTAGCGGAGCAAGAGACCCAGTACTTC. Translation: CSAWSLAEQETQYF.

The gene calls are TRBV5-6 and TRBJ1-6, with 8 bases aligning to TRBD1. The CDR3 runs 16 residues. From germline, CDR1 is SGHDT and CDR2 YYEEEE. The J segment lost 7 bases and the V segment lost 0 bases, leaving 6 bases of the junction unmatched. This CDR3 is CASSLGGQGTNSPLHF. As DNA, the CDR3 is TGTGCCAGCAGCTTGGGTGGACAGGGAACAAATTCACCCCTCCACTTT.

This chain joins TRBV18 and TRBJ1-5, with D possibly being TRBD1 (5 bases). CDR1 is KGHSH, CDR2 LQKENI, per germline. V dropped 5 bases and J dropped 5 bases, with 7 bases sitting between them. CDR3 size: 12 residues. The CDR3 region is CASSSTDQPQHF. As DNA, the CDR3 is TGTGCCAGCTCATCGACAGATCAGCCCCAGCATTTT.

The genes are TRBV19 and TRBJ1-2; the D gene is possibly TRBD1 (6 bases). Germline V gene lookup returns CDR1 LNHDA and CDR2 SQIVND (reference sequence). Trimming stripped 5 bases from V and 3 bases from J, with 13 bases between. The CDR3 covers 14 residues. The CDR3 DNA follows: TGTGCCAGTAGTCCCAGGGGCAGTCACTATGGCTACACCTTC. Translation: CASSPRGSHYGYTF.

V and J are TRBV3-1 (or the pseudogene TRBV3-2) and TRBJ2-5; 9 bases match TRBD2. V trimming: 0 bases; J trimming: 3 bases; junction bases outside the gene matches: 14. Germline-derived CDR1 and CDR2 are LGHDT and YNNKEL (reference sequence). The CDR3 totals 19 residues. CDR3 sequence reads: CASSQEWSGGTRFEETQYF. In nucleotides, the CDR3 is TGTGCCAGCAGCCAAGAATGGAGCGGGGGGACCCGGTTTGAAGAGACCCAGTACTTC.